This is a list of T cell receptor beta chains from one sample in a study of blood T cell repertoires in COVID-19. Generated by immunoSEQ multiplex PCR, the TCRdb table keeps only in-frame clones and is missing some. Here the sample spans hundreds of thousands of clones, 80% to 90% being singletons. Material: peripheral blood. The receptors originated from a woman in her sixties with COVID-19, enrolled during active disease. CDR3s include the opening cysteine and the closing phenylalanine or tryptophan. Each record gives: CDR3 length, J gene, V gene, CDR3 protein.

15	TRBJ1-1	TRBV7-9	CASSLKGAMNTEAFF
17	TRBJ1-3	TRBV4-1	CASSRPRRGATGNTIYF
12	TRBJ2-7	TRBV30	CAWSPGSYEQYF
13	TRBJ2-1	TRBV19	CASRLAGWNEQFF
13	TRBJ1-2	TRBV19	CASSIRQGEGYTF
14	TRBJ1-1	TRBV14	CASSRTSPGTEAFF
16	TRBJ1-4	TRBV9	CASSMDVGGTNEKLFF
14	TRBJ1-6	TRBV19	CASSTTGYNSPLHF
13	TRBJ2-5	TRBV28	CASRLQGGETQYF
15	TRBJ2-4	TRBV10-1	CASYKGTQRGNIQYF
13	TRBJ1-6	TRBV18	CASSPDREYPLHF